This T cell receptor beta chain stems from a study of cytomegalovirus exposure and HLA in healthy donors. The CDR3 is 15 residues long. V gave up 4 bases and J gave up 0 bases; unmatched junction bases: 6. Germline values: CDR1 MNHEY, CDR2 SMNVEV (reference sequence). Findings and caveats of the study: The CMV antigen specificity of a few CMV-associated chains was confirmed through in vitro analysis. V- and J-gene trimming in TCR beta was tied to a missense DCLRE1C variant by an analysis performed later. Reports described diagnosis of cytomegalovirus status by the classifier as highly specific and sensitive.

With respect to this clone: The antigen remains unidentified.

The donors comprised healthy bone marrow donors. Use of 60 Vbeta and 13 Jbeta primers characterized the PCR. Here immunoSEQ multiplex PCR was the method, and the copy in TCRdb shows in-frame clones only, minus some. The table has tens of thousands of clones, roughly 65% seen once. The sequenced material came from PBMCs. The TCR sequence derives from a male donor in good health and CMV-seropositive. The gene calls are TRBV27 and TRBJ2-7; 7 bases fit TRBD1. The CDR3 region is CASSSTGTVSYEQYF. The CDR3 DNA reads as TGTGCCAGCAGTTCAACCGGGACAGTCTCCTACGAGCAGTACTTC.